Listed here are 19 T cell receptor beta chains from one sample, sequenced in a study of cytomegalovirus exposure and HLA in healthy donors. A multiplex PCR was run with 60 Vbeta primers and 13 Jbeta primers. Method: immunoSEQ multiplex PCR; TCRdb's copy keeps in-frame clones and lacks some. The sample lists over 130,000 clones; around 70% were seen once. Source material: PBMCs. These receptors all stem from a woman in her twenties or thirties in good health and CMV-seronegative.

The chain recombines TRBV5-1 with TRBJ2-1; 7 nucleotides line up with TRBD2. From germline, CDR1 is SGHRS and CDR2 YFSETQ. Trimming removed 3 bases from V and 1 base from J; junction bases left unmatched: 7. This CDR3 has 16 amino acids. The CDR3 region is CASSSLAETSYNEQFF. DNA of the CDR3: TGCGCCAGCAGCTCCCTAGCGGAGACTTCCTACAATGAGCAGTTCTTC.

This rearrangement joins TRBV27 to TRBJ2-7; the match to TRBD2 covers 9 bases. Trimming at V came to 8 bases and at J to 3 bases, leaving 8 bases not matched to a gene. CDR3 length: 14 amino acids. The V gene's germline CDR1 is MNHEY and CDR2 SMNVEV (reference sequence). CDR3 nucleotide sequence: TGTGCCAGCCGACGGACTAGCGTCGACTACGAGCAGTACTTC. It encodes CASRRTSVDYEQYF.

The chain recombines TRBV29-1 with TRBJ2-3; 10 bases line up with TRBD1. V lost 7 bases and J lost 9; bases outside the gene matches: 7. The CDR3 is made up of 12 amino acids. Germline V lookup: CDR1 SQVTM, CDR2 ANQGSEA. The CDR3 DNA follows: TGCAGCGGCTCCCGACAGGGGGCAACGCAGTATTTT. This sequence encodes CSGSRQGATQYF.

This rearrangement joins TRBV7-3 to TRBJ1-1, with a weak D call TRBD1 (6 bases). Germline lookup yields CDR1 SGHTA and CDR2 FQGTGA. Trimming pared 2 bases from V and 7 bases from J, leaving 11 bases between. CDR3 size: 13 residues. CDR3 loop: CASSLYQGREAFF. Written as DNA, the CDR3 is TGTGCCAGCAGCTTATACCAGGGGCGTGAAGCTTTCTTT.

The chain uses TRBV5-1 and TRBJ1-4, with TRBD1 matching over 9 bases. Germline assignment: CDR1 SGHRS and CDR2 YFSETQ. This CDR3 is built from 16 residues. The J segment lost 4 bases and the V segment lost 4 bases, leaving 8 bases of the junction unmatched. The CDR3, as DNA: TGCGCCAGCAGCCCGGGGTTGGACAGGGGTAATGAAAAACTGTTTTTT. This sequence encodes CASSPGLDRGNEKLFF. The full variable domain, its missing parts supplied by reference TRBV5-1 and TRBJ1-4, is KAGVTQTPRYLIKTRGQQVTLSCSPISGHRSVSWYQQTPGQGLQFLFEYFSETQRNKGNFPGRFSGRQFSNSRSEMNVSTLELGDSALYLCASSPGLDRGNEKLFFGSGTQLSVL.

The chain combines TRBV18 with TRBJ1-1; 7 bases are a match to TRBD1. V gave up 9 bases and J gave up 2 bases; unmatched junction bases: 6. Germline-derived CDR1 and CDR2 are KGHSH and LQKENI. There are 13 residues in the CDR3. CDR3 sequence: CASSRDRNTEAFF. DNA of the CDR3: TGTGCCAGTTCCAGGGACAGAAACACTGAAGCTTTCTTT. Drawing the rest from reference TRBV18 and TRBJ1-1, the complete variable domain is NAGVMQNPRHLVRRRGQEARLRCSPMKGHSHVYWYRQLPEEGLKFMVYLQKENIIDESGMPKERFSAEFPKEGPSILRIQQVVRGDSAAYFCASSRDRNTEAFFGQGTRLTVV.

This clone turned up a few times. CDR3 in DNA: TGTGCCAGCAGTTACTCGAGTGCAGGGGGCGCGGGAGAGCAGTACTTC. Its translation: CASSYSSAGGAGEQYF. The chain couples TRBV6-5 to TRBJ2-7; 8 bases are shared with TRBD1. The germline gives CDR1 MNHEY, CDR2 SVGAGI. V dropped 0 bases and J dropped 7; count of bases not matched to a gene: 11. CDR3 length: 16 amino acids.

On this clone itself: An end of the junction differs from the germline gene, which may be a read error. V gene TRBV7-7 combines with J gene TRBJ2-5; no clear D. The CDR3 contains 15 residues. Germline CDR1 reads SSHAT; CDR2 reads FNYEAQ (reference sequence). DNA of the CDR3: TGTGCTAGCAGCTTAGGTTTGGGCAGACAAGAGACCCAGTACTTC. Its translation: CASSLGLGRQETQYF.

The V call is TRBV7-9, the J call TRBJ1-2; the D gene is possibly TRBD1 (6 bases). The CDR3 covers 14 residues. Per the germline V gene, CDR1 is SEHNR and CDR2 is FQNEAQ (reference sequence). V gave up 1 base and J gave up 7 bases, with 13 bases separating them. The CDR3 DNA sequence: TGTGCCAGCAGCTTAGACAGGGAAGTTGGTGGCTACACCTTC. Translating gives CASSLDREVGGYTF. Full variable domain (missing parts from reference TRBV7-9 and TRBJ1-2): DTGVSQNPRHKITKRGQNVTFRCDPISEHNRLYWYRQTLGQGPEFLTYFQNEAQLEKSRLLSDRFSAERPKGSFSTLEIQRTEQGDSAMYLCASSLDREVGGYTFGSGTRLTVV.

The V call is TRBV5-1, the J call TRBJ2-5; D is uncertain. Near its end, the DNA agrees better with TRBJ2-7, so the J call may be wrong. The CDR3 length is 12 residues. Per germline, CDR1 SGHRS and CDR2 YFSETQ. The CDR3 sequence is CASYHSVYEQYF. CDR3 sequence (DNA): TGCGCCAGCTACCACAGTGTCTACGAGCAGTACTTC.

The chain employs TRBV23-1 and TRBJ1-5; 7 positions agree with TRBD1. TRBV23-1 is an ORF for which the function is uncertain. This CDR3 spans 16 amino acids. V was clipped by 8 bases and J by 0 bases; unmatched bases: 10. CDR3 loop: CASGADRDDSNQPQHF. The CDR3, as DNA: TGCGCCAGCGGCGCCGACAGGGATGATAGCAATCAGCCCCAGCATTTT.

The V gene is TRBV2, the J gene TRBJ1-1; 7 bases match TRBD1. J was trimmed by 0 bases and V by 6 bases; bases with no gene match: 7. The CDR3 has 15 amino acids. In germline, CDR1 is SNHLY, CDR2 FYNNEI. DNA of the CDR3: TGTGCCAGCAGGGGGGCAGGGGGAATGAACACTGAAGCTTTCTTT. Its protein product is CASRGAGGMNTEAFF.

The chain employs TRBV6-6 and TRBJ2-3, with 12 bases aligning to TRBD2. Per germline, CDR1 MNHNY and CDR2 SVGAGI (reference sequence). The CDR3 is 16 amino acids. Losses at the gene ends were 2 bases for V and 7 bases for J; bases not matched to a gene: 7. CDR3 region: CASSYATSGGLNTQYF. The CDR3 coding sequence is TGTGCCAGCAGTTACGCCACTAGCGGGGGGCTTAATACGCAGTATTTT.

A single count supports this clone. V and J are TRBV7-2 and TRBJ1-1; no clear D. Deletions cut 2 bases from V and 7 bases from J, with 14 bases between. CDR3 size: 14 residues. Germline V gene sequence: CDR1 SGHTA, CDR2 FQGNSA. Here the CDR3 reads CASSLLGPRNEAFF. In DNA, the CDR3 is TGTGCCAGCAGCTTACTGGGCCCACGGAATGAAGCTTTCTTT.

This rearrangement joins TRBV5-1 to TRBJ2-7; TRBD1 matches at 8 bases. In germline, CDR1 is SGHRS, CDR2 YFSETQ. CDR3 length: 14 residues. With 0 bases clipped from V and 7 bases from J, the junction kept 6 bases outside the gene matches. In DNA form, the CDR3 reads TGCGCCAGCAGCTTGGCCAGGGGGCGGGGTGAGCAGTACTTC. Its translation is CASSLARGRGEQYF.

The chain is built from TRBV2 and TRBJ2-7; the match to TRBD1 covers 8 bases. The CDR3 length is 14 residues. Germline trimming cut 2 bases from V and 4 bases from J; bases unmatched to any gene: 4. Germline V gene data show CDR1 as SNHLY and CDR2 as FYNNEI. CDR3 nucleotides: TGTGCCAGCAGTGAACAGGGGGCGTCTTACGAGCAGTACTTC. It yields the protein CASSEQGASYEQYF. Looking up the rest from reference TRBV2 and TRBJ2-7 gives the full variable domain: EPEVTQTPSHQVTQMGQEVILRCVPISNHLYFYWYRQILGQKVEFLVSFYNNEISEKSEIFDDQFSVERPDGSNFTLKIRSTKLEDSAMYFCASSEQGASYEQYFGPGTRLTVT.

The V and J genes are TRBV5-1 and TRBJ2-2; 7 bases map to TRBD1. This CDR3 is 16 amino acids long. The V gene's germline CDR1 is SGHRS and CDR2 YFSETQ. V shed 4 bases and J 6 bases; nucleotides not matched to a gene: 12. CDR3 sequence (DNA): TGCGCCAGCAGCCCAGCCCGGACCAGGGGGTCCGGGGAGCTGTTTTTT. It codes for CASSPARTRGSGELFF.

The CDR3 spells CASSLEQGAEAFF. The CDR3 nucleotides read TGTGCCAGCAGCTTAGAACAGGGGGCTGAAGCTTTCTTT. This chain connects TRBV7-9 to TRBJ1-1; the match to TRBD1 covers 8 bases. V dropped 1 base and J dropped 6; count of bases not matched to a gene: 1. The length of the CDR3 is 13 residues. Germline lookup yields CDR1 SEHNR and CDR2 FQNEAQ (reference sequence).

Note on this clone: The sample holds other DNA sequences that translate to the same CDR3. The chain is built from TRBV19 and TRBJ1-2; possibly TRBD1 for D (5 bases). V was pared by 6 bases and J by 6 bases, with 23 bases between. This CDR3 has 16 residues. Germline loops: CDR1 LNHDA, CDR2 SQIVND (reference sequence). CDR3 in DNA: TGTGCCAGTAGGAACGGGGGAGCAGGAGGCGCCCATGGCTACACCTTC. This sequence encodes CASRNGGAGGAHGYTF. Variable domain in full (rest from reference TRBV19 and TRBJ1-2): DGGITQSPKYLFRKEGQNVTLSCEQNLNHDAMYWYRQDPGQGLRLIYYSQIVNDFQKGDIAEGYSVSREKKESFPLTVTSAQKNPTAFYLCASRNGGAGGAHGYTFGSGTRLTVV.